This T cell receptor (beta chain) emerged from a study of blood T cells in healthy people across ages. Trimming left V 6 bases short and J 0 bases short, with 15 bases between. Germline V gene lookup returns CDR1 SQVTM and CDR2 ANQGSEA. This CDR3 has 14 residues. This clonotype occurred a few times. Its specificity is not known. Findings of the study overall: Changes in expanded clonotypes were possibly confounded, as the CMV status of donors was unknown. Among T cells, TCR beta diversity per million cells dropped roughly linearly as age rose.

The use of a sample-barcoded 5' primer and a J-beta primer mix characterized a second PCR of roughly 7 to 11 cycles. Per-sample output comprised a minimum of 2.5 million paired-end reads containing CDR3. Each CDR3 protein is one row after TCRdb ran MiXCR on the 5' RACE reads. The sample lists about a million distinct CDR3 sequences; just over 50% were seen once. V gene TRBV29-1 combines with J gene TRBJ2-7, with a tentative D call TRBD2 (6 bases). Sequenced input: blood. The sequence was collected from an older woman in good health. The CDR3 bases are TGCAGCGTCCGCTGGAGGGACCACTCCTACGAGCAGTACTTC. Its translation: CSVRWRDHSYEQYF.